The 13 T cell receptor beta chains below were found in one sample sequenced in a study of blood T cells in healthy people across ages. PCR was performed a second time for about 6 to 12 cycles using a sample-barcoded 5' primer and a J-beta primer mix. Each CDR3 protein gets one entry after TCRdb re-called the 5' RACE reads with MiXCR. The sample holds more than 650,000 distinct CDR3 sequences; roughly 24% are singletons and the top ten take about 2.9%. These data were also reused for a study on T cells of mothers and their children.

Sequencing used blood. The receptors stem from a boy under 18 in good health.

This clonotype came up a few times. J is TRBJ2-5 and V is TRBV4-1; no firm D call. The tail of the sequence fits TRBJ2-1 better, so the J call may be wrong. Germline V gene lookup returns CDR1 MGHRA and CDR2 YSYEKL. This CDR3 is 11 amino acids long. Written as DNA, the CDR3 is TGCGCCAGCAGCCAAGAGTGGGAGCAGTTCTTC. Amino acids: CASSQEWEQFF.

The J gene is TRBJ1-3, the V gene TRBV30; D is unresolved. V shed 4 bases and J shed 2 bases, with 9 bases lying between them. This CDR3 spans 13 amino acids. Germline values: CDR1 GTSNPN, CDR2 SVGIG (reference sequence). For the CDR3, the DNA is TGTGCCTGGACCCCTGGGCCTGGAAACACCATATATTTT. Translating it yields CAWTPGPGNTIYF.

This clonotype was found a few times. The gene calls are TRBV12-3 or TRBV12-4 and TRBJ2-5; 7 nucleotides align to TRBD2. The end of the DNA fits TRBJ2-7 better, so the J call may be wrong. The CDR3 is 15 residues long. CDR3 nucleotides: TGTGCCAGCAGCCCACAGCCAGCGGGCGGGGGCGAGCAGTACTTC. Its protein product is CASSPQPAGGGEQYF.

The gene calls are TRBV12-3 or TRBV12-4 and TRBJ2-3; D is unclear. The CDR3 covers 16 residues. V was pared by 2 bases and J by 0 bases, with 12 bases between. CDR3 in DNA: TGTGCCAGCAGTTTACCCTGGACGGGTAGCACAGATACGCAGTATTTT. It specifies CASSLPWTGSTDTQYF.

The sample holds a few counts of this clonotype. The gene calls are TRBV29-1 and TRBJ1-1; no clear D gene. Trimming removed 7 bases at V and 1 base at J, with 10 bases between. The CDR3 is 12 residues long. Germline values: CDR1 SQVTM, CDR2 ANQGSEA. The DNA for the CDR3 is TGCAGCGCGGGCCGAGAGAACACTGAAGCTTTCTTT. Its protein product is CSAGRENTEAFF.

This chain joins TRBV6-5 and TRBJ2-5; D is possibly TRBD1 (7 bases). TRBJ2-1 explains the end of the DNA better; the J call may be wrong. Germline V CDR1 and CDR2: MNHEY, SVGAGI. This CDR3 contains 14 residues. CDR3 loop: CASSYSSGGYEQFF. The CDR3 nucleotides read TGTGCCAGCAGTTACTCATCAGGGGGGTATGAGCAGTTCTTC.

This clonotype was counted a single time. J is TRBJ2-7 and V is TRBV20-1, with TRBD2 identical over 8 bases. Germline V gives CDR1 DFQATT, CDR2 SNEGSKA (reference sequence). The CDR3 sequence is 14 residues long. With 5 bases clipped from V and 5 bases from J, the junction kept 11 bases outside the gene matches. The CDR3 spells CSALTGLAEDEQYF. The DNA for the CDR3 is TGCAGTGCTTTAACCGGACTAGCAGAAGACGAGCAGTACTTC.

V usage is TRBV15 and J usage is TRBJ2-2; no firm D call. Trimming removed 1 base at V and 5 bases at J, with 5 bases between. Germline V CDR1 and CDR2: LNHNV, YYDKDF (reference sequence). This CDR3 comprises 13 residues. CDR3 coding DNA: TGTGCCACCAGCAGAGGCACTACCGGGGAGCTGTTTTTT. Its protein product is CATSRGTTGELFF.

The chain employs TRBV5-1 and TRBJ2-5; D unclear. Germline CDR1 reads SGHRS; CDR2 reads YFSETQ. The V end lost 4 bases, the J end lost 1 base, and 20 bases lay between the germline ends. This CDR3 is 17 amino acids long. For the CDR3, the DNA is TGCGCCAGCAGCCCTGGGGTGAACATGTATTCCCAAGAGACCCAGTACTTC. It translates to CASSPGVNMYSQETQYF.

The chain links TRBV3-1 to TRBJ1-5, with D maybe TRBD1 (5 bases). Germline assignment: CDR1 LGHDT and CDR2 YNNKEL (reference sequence). V lost 5 bases and J 5 bases, leaving 13 bases between the germline ends. This CDR3 has 14 amino acids. The CDR3 nucleotides read TGTGCCAGCAGCTCCCAAGGACAAGATCAGCCCCAGCATTTT. It yields the protein CASSSQGQDQPQHF.

The genes are TRBV27 and TRBJ1-1; TRBD1 might be the D (5 bases). The germline CDR1 and CDR2 sequences are MNHEY and SMNVEV (reference sequence). This CDR3 contains 14 residues. The ends were cut back, 3 bases at V and 4 bases at J, with 12 bases in the middle. CDR3 protein: CASSFIGGSTEAFF. Here the CDR3 DNA reads TGTGCCAGCAGTTTTATTGGGGGGAGCACTGAAGCTTTCTTT.

The chain carries TRBV6-1 and TRBJ2-1, with 15 bases matching TRBD2. The CDR3 extends over 19 amino acids. The germline gives CDR1 MNHNS, CDR2 SASEGT. V was pared by 5 bases and J by 7 bases, with 15 bases of the junction left unmatched. As DNA, the CDR3 is TGTGCCAGCAGTAAGGGACTAGCGGGGGGCCGAAGGGGTCGGAATGAGCAGTTCTTC. The encoded protein is CASSKGLAGGRRGRNEQFF.

This clonotype was seen a few times. V gene TRBV20-1 combines with J gene TRBJ2-5; maybe TRBD2 (5 bases). CDR1 and CDR2 (germline): DFQATT, SNEGSKA (reference sequence). V lost 1 base to trimming and J lost 7 bases, with 13 bases between them. The CDR3 is 13 residues long. For the CDR3, the DNA is TGCAGTGCTAGAGCGACCGGTAGCGTGACCCAGTACTTC. It codes for CSARATGSVTQYF.